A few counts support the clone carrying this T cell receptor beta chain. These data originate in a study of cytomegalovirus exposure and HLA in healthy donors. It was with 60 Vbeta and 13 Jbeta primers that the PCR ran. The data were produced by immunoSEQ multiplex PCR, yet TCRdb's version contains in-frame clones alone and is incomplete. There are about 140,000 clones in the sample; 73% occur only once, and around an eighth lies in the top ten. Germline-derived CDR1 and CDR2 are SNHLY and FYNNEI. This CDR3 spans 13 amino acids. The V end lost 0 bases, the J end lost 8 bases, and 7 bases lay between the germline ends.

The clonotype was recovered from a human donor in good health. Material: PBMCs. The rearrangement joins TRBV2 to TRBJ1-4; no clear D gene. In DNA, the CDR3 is TGTGCCAGCAGTGAAGCGATACGGGAAAAACTGTTTTTT. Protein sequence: CASSEAIREKLFF.